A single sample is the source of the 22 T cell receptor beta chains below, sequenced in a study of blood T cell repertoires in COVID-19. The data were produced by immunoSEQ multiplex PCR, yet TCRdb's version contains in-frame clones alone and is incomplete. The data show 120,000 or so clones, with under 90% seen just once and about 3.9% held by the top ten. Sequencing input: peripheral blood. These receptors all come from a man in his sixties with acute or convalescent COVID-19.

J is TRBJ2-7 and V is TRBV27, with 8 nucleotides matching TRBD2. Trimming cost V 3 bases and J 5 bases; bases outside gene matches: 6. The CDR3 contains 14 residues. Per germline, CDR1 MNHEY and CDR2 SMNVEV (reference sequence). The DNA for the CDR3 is TGTGCCAGCAGTTTCAGCGGGAGTGCCCACGAGCAGTACTTC. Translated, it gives CASSFSGSAHEQYF.

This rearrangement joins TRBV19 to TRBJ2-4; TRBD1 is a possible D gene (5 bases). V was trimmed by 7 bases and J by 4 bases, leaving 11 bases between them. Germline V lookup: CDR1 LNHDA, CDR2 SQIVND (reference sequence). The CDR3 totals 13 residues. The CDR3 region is CASTDSPKNIQYF. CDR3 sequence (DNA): TGTGCCAGTACCGACAGCCCAAAAAACATTCAGTACTTC.

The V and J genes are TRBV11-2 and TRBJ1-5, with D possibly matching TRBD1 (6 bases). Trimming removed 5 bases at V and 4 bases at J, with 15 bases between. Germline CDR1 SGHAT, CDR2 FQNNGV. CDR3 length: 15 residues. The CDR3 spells CASSENPDSNQPQHF. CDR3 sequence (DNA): TGTGCCAGCAGCGAGAACCCGGACAGTAATCAGCCCCAGCATTTT.

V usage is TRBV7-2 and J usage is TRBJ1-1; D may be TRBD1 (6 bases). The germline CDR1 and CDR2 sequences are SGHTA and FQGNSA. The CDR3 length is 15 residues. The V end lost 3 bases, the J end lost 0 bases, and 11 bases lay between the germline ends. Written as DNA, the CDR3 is TGTGCCAGCAGCTTGAACAGGGATTTGAACACTGAAGCTTTCTTT. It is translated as CASSLNRDLNTEAFF.

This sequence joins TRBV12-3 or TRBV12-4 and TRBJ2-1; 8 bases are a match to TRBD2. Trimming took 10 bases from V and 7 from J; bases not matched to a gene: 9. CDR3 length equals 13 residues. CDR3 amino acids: CATLWAGGNEQFF. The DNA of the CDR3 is TGTGCCACCCTCTGGGCGGGAGGAAATGAGCAGTTCTTC.

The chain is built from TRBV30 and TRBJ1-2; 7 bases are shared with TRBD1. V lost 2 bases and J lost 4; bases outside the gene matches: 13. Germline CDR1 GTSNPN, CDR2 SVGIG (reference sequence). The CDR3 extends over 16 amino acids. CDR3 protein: CAWSNTYRGGSYGYTF. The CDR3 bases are TGTGCCTGGAGTAATACATACAGGGGAGGAAGCTATGGCTACACCTTC. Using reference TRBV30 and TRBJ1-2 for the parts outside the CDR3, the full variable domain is SQTIHQWPATLVQPVGSPLSLECTVEGTSNPNLYWYRQAAGRGLQLLFYSVGIGQISSEVPQNLSASRPQDRQFILSSKKLLLSDSGFYLCAWSNTYRGGSYGYTFGSGTRLTVV.

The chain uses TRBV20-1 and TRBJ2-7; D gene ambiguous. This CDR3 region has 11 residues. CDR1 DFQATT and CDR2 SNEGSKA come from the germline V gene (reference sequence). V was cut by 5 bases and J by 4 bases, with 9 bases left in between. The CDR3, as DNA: TGCAGTGCTCCTACCCTTTACGAGCAGTACTTC. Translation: CSAPTLYEQYF.

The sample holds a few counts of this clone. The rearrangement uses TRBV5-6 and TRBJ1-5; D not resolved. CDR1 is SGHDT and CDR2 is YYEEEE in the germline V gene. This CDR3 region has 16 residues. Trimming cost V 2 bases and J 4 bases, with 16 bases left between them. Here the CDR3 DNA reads TGTGCCAGCAGCTTCTGGAGGCCTTTCCTAAATCAGCCCCAGCATTTT. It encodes CASSFWRPFLNQPQHF.

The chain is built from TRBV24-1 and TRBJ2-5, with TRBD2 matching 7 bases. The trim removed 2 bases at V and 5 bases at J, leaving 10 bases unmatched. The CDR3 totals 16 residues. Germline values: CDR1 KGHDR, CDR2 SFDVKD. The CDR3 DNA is TGTGCCACCAGTGATTCTATCGCGGGAGAACTGGAGACCCAGTACTTC. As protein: CATSDSIAGELETQYF.

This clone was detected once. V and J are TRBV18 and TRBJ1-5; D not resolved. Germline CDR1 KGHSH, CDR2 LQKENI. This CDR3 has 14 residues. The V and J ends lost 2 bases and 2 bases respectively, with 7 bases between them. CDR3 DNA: TGTGCCAGCTCACCAAAGGAGGGCAATCAGCCCCAGCATTTT. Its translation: CASSPKEGNQPQHF.

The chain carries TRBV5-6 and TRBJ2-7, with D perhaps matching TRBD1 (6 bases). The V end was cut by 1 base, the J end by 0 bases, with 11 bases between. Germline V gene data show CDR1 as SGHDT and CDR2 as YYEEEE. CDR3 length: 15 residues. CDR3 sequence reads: CASSLSWDNSYEQYF. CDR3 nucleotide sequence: TGTGCCAGCAGCTTGAGTTGGGACAACTCCTACGAGCAGTACTTC.

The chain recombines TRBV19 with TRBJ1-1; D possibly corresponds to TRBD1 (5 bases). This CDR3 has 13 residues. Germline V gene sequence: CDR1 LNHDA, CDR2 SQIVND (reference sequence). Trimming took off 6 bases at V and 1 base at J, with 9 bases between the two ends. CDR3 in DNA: TGTGCCAGTAGAACCGGGGGGAACACTGAAGCTTTCTTT. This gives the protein CASRTGGNTEAFF.

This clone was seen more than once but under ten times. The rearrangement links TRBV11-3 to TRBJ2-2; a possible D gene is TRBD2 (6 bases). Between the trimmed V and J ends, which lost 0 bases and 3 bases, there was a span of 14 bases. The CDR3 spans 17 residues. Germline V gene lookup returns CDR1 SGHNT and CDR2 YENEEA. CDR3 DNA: TGTGCCAGCAGCTTAGATCTCACGGGAGCCGACACCGGGGAGCTGTTTTTT. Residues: CASSLDLTGADTGELFF. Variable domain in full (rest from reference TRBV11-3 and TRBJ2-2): EAGVVQSPRYKIIEKKQPVAFWCNPISGHNTLYWYLQNLGQGPELLIRYENEEAVDDSQLPKDRFSAERLKGVDSTLKIQPAELGDSAVYLCASSLDLTGADTGELFFGEGSRLTVL.

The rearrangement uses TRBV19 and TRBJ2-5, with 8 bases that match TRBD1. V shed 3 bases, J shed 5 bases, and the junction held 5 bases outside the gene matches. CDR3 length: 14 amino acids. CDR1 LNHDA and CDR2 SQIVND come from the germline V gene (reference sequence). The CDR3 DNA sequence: TGTGCCAGTAGTATCCCAGGGGGCGCCGAGACCCAGTACTTC. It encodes CASSIPGGAETQYF.

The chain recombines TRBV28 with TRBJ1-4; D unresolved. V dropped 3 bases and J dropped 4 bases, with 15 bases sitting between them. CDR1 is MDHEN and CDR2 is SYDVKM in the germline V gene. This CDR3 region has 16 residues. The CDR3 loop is CASSFGSMAGNEKLFF. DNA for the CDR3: TGTGCCAGCAGTTTCGGGAGTATGGCGGGTAATGAAAAACTGTTTTTT.

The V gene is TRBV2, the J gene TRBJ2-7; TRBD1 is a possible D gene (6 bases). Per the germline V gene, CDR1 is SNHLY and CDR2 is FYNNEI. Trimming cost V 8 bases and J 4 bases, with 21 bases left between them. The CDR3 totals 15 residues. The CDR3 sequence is CASSEGVGLMYEQYF. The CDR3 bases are TGTGCCAGCTCTGAGGGGGTGGGTCTTATGTACGAGCAGTACTTC.

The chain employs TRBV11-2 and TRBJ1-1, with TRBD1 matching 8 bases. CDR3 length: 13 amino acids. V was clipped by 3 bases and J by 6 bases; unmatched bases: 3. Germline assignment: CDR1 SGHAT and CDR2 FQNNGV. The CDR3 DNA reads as TGTGCCAGCAGCTTTCAGGGGGCCGCTGAAGCTTTCTTT. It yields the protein CASSFQGAAEAFF. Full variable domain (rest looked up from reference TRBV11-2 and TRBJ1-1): EAGVAQSPRYKIIEKRQSVAFWCNPISGHATLYWYQQILGQGPKLLIQFQNNGVVDDSQLPKDRFSAERLKGVDSTLKIQPAKLEDSAVYLCASSFQGAAEAFFGQGTRLTVV.

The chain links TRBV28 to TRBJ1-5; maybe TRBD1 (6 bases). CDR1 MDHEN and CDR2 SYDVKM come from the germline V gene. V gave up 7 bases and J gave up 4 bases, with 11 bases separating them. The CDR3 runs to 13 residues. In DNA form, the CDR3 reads TGTGCCAGCATGGGGACACTTAATCAGCCCCAGCATTTT. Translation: CASMGTLNQPQHF.

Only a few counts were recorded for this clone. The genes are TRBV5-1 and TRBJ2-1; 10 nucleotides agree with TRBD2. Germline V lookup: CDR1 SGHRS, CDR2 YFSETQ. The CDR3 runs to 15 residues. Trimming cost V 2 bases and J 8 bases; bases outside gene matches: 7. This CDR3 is CASSLDSGGSDEQFF. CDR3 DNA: TGCGCCAGCAGCTTAGATAGCGGGGGGAGTGATGAGCAGTTCTTC.

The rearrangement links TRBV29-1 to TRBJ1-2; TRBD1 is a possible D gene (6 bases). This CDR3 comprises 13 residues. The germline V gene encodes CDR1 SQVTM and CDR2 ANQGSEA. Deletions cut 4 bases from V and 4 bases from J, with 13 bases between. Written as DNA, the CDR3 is TGCAGCGTTGCCCCCACAGGGAGCTATGGCTACACCTTC. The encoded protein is CSVAPTGSYGYTF.

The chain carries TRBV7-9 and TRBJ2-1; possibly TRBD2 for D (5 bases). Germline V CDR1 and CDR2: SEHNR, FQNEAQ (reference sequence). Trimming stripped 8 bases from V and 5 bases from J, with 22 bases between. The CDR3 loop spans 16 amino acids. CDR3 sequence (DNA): TGTGCCAGCGTGGACGAGCGGTCACAGATCGACAATGAGCAGTTCTTC. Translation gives CASVDERSQIDNEQFF.

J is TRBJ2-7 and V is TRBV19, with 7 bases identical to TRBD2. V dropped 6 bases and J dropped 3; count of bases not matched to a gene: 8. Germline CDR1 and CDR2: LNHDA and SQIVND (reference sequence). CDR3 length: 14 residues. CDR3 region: CASRLTGGSYEQYF. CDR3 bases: TGTGCCAGTAGGCTGACTGGCGGGAGCTACGAGCAGTACTTC.